A single sample gave rise to the 8 T cell receptor beta chains below, sequenced in a study of siplizumab effects on memory and regulatory T cells. Method: immunoSEQ multiplex PCR; TCRdb's copy keeps in-frame clones and lacks some. The sample contains some 100,000 clones, approximately 97% of which appear only once. The material sequenced was naive CD4+ T cells sorted from blood. The origin of the receptors is a human donor in good health.

In this sample, this clone turned up once. The CDR3, as DNA: TGTGCCAGCAGTTTCAGGGGTTTGGCTAATGAAAAACTGTTTTTT. Amino acid sequence: CASSFRGLANEKLFF. V is TRBV28 and J is TRBJ1-4; tentative D call: TRBD1 (6 bases). The germline V and J ends were trimmed by 3 bases and 3 bases, with 11 bases remaining between them. The V gene's germline CDR1 is MDHEN and CDR2 SYDVKM. The CDR3 spans 15 residues. Based on the CDR3 plus reference TRBV28 and TRBJ1-4, the full variable domain is DVKVTQSSRYLVKRTGEKVFLECVQDMDHENMFWYRQDPGLGLRLIYFSYDVKMKEKGDIPEGYSVSREKKERFSLILESASTNQTSMYLCASSFRGLANEKLFFGSGTQLSVL.

The chain employs TRBV18 and TRBJ1-5, with 7 bases aligning to TRBD1. V was clipped by 3 bases and J by 4 bases; unmatched bases: 6. Germline lookup yields CDR1 KGHSH and CDR2 LQKENI. The CDR3 loop spans 15 amino acids. CDR3 nucleotide sequence: TGTGCCAGCTCACCCCAGGGACAGACGAATCAGCCCCAGCATTTT. The encoded protein is CASSPQGQTNQPQHF.

This sequence joins TRBV7-2 and TRBJ1-5; the D gene is possibly TRBD1 (6 bases). Germline CDR1 reads SGHTA; CDR2 reads FQGNSA. The CDR3 contains 16 residues. Trimming shortened V by 5 bases and J by 0 bases, and 14 bases separated the two germline ends. The CDR3 bases are TGTGCCAGCAGCATAAGGGGGGATTATAGCAATCAGCCCCAGCATTTT. Amino acid sequence: CASSIRGDYSNQPQHF.

The chain recombines TRBV4-1 with TRBJ2-1; the match to TRBD2 covers 8 bases. Per germline, CDR1 MGHRA and CDR2 YSYEKL. The CDR3 is made up of 16 amino acids. V lost 1 base and J lost 2; bases outside the gene matches: 4. The CDR3 bases are TGCGCCAGCAGCCAAGGGGGCGGGGGGCCCTACAATGAGCAGTTCTTC. This gives the protein CASSQGGGGPYNEQFF.

This chain links TRBV12-5 with TRBJ1-5, with 8 positions matching TRBD1. V trimming: 5 bases; J trimming: 0 bases; junction bases outside the gene matches: 3. CDR3 length: 15 amino acids. Germline values: CDR1 LGHNT, CDR2 FRNRAP. CDR3 sequence reads: CASGEQGDSNQPQHF. The CDR3 region has the DNA TGTGCTAGTGGTGAACAGGGGGATAGCAATCAGCCCCAGCATTTT.

This clone was detected once. The chain couples TRBV6-1 to TRBJ2-3; D call uncertain. V lost 3 bases, J lost 2 bases, and 3 bases lay in between. Germline assignment: CDR1 MNHNS and CDR2 SASEGT. The length of the CDR3 is 12 residues. The CDR3 spells CASSEITDTQYF. CDR3 DNA: TGTGCCAGCAGTGAGATCACAGATACGCAGTATTTT.

The chain couples TRBV25-1 to TRBJ1-6; no firm D call. In germline, CDR1 is MGHDK, CDR2 SYGVNS. The CDR3 contains 15 residues. V was pared by 4 bases and J by 5 bases, with 12 bases between. The CDR3 DNA reads as TGTGCCAGCAGTGCTAGCCGCGGGGATAATTCACCCCTCCACTTT. Its translation: CASSASRGDNSPLHF.

This clone occurred once. The chain joins TRBV21-1 to TRBJ2-3; TRBD1 is the table's D call and was not checked against the DNA. TRBV21-1 is labeled a pseudogene. This CDR3 has 16 residues. This chain's CDR3 is CASSKLRQGHTDTQYF. The CDR3 region has the DNA TGTGCCAGCAGCAAACTCAGACAGGGGCACACAGATACGCAGTATTTT.